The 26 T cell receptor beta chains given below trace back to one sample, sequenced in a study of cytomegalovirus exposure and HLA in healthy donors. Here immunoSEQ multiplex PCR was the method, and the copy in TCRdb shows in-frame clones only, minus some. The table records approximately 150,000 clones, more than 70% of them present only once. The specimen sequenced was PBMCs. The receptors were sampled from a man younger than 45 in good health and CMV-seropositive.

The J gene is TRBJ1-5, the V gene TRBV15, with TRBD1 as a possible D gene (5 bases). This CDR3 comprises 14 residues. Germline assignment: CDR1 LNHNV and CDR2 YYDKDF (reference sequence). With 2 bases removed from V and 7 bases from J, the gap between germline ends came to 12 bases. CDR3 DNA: TGTGCCACCAGCAGAAAGGGAGGGGAGCAGCCCCAGCATTTT. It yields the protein CATSRKGGEQPQHF.

CDR3 amino acids: CASSRTSGGFTDTQYF. CDR3 nucleotide sequence: TGCGCCAGCAGCCGGACTAGCGGGGGTTTCACAGATACGCAGTATTTT. V is TRBV5-1 and J is TRBJ2-3; 13 bases align to TRBD2. Germline V gene data show CDR1 as SGHRS and CDR2 as YFSETQ. The V and J ends lost 4 bases and 2 bases, in that order; junction bases with no gene match: 4. This CDR3 has 16 residues.

The CDR3 nucleotides read TGCGCCAGCAGCCAAGATCGACGGGAGGGAAACACCATATATTTT. Translated, it gives CASSQDRREGNTIYF. The gene calls are TRBV4-3 and TRBJ1-3; D is undetermined. Germline V gives CDR1 LGHNA, CDR2 YSLEER. The CDR3 spans 15 residues. V lost 0 bases to trimming and J lost 4 bases, with 10 bases between them.

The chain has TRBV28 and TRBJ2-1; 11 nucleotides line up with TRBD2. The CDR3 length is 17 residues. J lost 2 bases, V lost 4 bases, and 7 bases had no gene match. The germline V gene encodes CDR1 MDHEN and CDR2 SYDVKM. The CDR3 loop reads CASSSGTSGLTYNEQFF. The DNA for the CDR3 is TGTGCCAGCAGTTCCGGGACTAGCGGACTGACCTACAATGAGCAGTTCTTC.

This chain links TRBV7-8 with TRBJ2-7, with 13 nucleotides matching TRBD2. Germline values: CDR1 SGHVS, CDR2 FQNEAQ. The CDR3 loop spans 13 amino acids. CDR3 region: CAVGLAGPLEQYF. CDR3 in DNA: TGTGCAGTGGGACTAGCGGGGCCCCTGGAGCAGTACTTC.

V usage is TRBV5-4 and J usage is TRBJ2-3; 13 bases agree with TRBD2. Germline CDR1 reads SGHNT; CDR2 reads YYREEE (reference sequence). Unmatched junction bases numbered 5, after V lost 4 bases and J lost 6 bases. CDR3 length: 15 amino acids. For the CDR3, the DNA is TGTGCCAGCAGCGTTGGACTAGCGGGAGCGGATACGCAGTATTTT. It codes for CASSVGLAGADTQYF. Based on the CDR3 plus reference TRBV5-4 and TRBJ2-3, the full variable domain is ETGVTQSPTHLIKTRGQQVTLRCSSQSGHNTVSWYQQALGQGPQFIFQYYREEENGRGNFPPRFSGLQFPNYSSELNVNALELDDSALYLCASSVGLAGADTQYFGPGTRLTVL.

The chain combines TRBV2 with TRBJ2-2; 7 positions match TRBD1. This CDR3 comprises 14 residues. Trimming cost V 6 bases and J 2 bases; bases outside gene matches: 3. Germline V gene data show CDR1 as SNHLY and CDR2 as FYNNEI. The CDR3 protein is CASSRDSNTGELFF. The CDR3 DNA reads TGTGCCAGCAGCCGGGACAGTAACACCGGGGAGCTGTTTTTT.

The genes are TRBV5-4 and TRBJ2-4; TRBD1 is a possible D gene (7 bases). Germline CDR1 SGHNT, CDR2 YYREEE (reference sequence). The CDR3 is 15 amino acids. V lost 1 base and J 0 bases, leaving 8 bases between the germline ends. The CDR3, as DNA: TGTGCCAGCAGCTTGCAGGGGGGAGCCAAAAACATTCAGTACTTC. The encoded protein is CASSLQGGAKNIQYF.

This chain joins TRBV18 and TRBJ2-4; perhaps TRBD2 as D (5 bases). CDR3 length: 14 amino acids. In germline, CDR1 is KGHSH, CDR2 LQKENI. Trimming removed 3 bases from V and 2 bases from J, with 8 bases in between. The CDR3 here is CASSPRLTKNIQYF. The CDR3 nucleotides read TGTGCCAGCTCACCTAGACTAACCAAAAACATTCAGTACTTC. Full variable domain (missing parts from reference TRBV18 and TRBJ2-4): NAGVMQNPRHLVRRRGQEARLRCSPMKGHSHVYWYRQLPEEGLKFMVYLQKENIIDESGMPKERFSAEFPKEGPSILRIQQVVRGDSAAYFCASSPRLTKNIQYFGAGTRLSVL.

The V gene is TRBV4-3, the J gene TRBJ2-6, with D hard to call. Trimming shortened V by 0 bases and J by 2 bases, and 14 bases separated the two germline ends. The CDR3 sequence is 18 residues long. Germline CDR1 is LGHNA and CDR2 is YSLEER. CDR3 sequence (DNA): TGCGCCAGCAGCCAAGATCCCCGCCAGAGCGCTGGGGCCAACGTCCTGACTTTC. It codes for CASSQDPRQSAGANVLTF.

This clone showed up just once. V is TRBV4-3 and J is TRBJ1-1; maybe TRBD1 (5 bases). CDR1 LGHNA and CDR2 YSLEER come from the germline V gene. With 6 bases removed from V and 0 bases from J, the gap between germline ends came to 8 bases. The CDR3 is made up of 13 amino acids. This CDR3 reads CASRRDLNTEAFF. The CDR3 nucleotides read TGCGCCAGCAGACGGGACTTGAACACTGAAGCTTTCTTT.

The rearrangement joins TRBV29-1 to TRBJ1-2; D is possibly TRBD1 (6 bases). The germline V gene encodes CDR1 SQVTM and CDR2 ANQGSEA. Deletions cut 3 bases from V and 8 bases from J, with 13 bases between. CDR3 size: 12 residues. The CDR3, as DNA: TGCAGCGTTGATCAGGGGAGAGGGGGCTACACCTTC. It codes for CSVDQGRGGYTF.

In DNA form, the CDR3 reads TGTGCCAGCAGCTCAGGGGGCGAGCTCGGTGAAAAACTGTTTTTT. This sequence encodes CASSSGGELGEKLFF. V is TRBV7-2 and J is TRBJ1-4; the match to TRBD1 covers 8 bases. The V gene's germline CDR1 is SGHTA and CDR2 FQGNSA. The V gene end was trimmed by 4 bases and the J gene end by 7 bases; junction bases not matched to a gene: 8. The length of the CDR3 is 15 residues.

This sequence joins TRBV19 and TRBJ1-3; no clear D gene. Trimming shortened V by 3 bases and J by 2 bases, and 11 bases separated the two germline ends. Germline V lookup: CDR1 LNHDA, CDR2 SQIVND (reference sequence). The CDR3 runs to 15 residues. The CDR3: CASSIEGVAGNTIYF. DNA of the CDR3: TGTGCCAGTAGTATCGAGGGCGTTGCTGGAAACACCATATATTTT.

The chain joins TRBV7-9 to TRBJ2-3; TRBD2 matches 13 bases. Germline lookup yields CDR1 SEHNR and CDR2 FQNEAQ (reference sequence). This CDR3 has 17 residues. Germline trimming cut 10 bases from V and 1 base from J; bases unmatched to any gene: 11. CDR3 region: CAIGGTSGTRGTDTQYF. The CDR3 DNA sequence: TGTGCCATCGGGGGGACTAGCGGGACAAGGGGCACAGATACGCAGTATTTT.

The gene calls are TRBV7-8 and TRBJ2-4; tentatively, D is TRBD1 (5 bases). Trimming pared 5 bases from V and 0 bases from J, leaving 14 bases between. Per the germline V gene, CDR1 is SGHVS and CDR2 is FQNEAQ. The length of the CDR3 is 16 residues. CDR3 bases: TGTGCCAGCAGCCCCCGCAGGGCTCTAGCCAAAAACATTCAGTACTTC. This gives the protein CASSPRRALAKNIQYF.

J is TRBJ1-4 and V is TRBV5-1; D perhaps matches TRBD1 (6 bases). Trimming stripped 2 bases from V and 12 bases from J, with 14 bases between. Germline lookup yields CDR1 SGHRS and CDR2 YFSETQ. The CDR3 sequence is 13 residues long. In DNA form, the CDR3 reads TGCGCCAGCAGCTTTCAGGGGAATTCAGAACTGTTTTTT. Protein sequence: CASSFQGNSELFF.

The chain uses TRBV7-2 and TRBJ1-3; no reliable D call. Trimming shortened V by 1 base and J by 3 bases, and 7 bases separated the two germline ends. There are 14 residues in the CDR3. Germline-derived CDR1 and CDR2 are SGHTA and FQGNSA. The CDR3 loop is CASSLDPGGNTIYF. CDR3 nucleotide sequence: TGTGCCAGCAGCTTAGACCCGGGTGGAAACACCATATATTTT.

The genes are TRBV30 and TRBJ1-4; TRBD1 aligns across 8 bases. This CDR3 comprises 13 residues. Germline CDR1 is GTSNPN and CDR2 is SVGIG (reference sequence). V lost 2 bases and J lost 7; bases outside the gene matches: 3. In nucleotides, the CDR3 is TGTGCCTGGAGTCCAGGGGGCGGTGAAAAACTGTTTTTT. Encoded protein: CAWSPGGGEKLFF.

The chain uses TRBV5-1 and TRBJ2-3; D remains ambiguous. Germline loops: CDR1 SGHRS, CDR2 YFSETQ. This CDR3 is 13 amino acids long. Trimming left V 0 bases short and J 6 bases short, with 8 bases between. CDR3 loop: CASSLAFEDTQYF. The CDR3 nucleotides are TGCGCCAGCAGCTTGGCTTTTGAGGATACGCAGTATTTT.

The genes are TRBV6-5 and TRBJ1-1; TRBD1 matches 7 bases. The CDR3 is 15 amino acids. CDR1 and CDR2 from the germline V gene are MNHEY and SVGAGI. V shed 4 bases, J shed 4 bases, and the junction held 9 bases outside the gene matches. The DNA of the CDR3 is TGTGCCAGCAGTTTCCCCCCAGGGGGAAGCACTGAAGCTTTCTTT. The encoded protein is CASSFPPGGSTEAFF.

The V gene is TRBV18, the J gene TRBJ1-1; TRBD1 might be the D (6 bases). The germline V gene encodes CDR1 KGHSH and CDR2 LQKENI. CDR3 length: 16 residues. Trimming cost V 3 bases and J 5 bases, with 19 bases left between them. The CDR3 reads CASSPLGAGALTEAFF. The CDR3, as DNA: TGTGCCAGCTCACCGTTGGGGGCAGGGGCGCTGACTGAAGCTTTCTTT. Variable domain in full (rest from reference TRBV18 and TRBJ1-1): NAGVMQNPRHLVRRRGQEARLRCSPMKGHSHVYWYRQLPEEGLKFMVYLQKENIIDESGMPKERFSAEFPKEGPSILRIQQVVRGDSAAYFCASSPLGAGALTEAFFGQGTRLTVV.

In DNA, the CDR3 is TGTGCCAGCAGCTTACAGGGGGCGCTCGGTGGCTACACCTTC. Translation: CASSLQGALGGYTF. The chain links TRBV5-6 to TRBJ1-2; 9 bases align to TRBD1. The germline CDR1 and CDR2 sequences are SGHDT and YYEEEE. The length of the CDR3 is 14 residues. The V and J ends lost 2 bases and 7 bases, in that order; junction bases with no gene match: 6.

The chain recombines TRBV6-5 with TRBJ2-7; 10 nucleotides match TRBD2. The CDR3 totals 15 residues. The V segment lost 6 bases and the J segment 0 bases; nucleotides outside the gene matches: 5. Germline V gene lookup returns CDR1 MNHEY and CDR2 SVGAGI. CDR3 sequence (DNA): TGTGCCAGCAGCCGAAGCGGGGGGGTCTCCTACGAGCAGTACTTC. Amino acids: CASSRSGGVSYEQYF.

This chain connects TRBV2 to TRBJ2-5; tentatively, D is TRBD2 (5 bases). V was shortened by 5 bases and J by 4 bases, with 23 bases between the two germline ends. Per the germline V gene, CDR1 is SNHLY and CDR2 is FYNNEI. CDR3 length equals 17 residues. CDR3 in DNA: TGTGCCAGCAGTACTGACTACGACGTAACGTGGGCAGAGACCCAGTACTTC. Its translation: CASSTDYDVTWAETQYF.

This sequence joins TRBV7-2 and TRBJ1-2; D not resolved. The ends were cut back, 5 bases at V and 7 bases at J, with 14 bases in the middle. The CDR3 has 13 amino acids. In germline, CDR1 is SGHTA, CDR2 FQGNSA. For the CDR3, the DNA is TGTGCCAGCAGCATGACCCGTAGCGGTGGCTACACCTTC. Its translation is CASSMTRSGGYTF.